This T cell receptor beta chain stems from a study of control samples from healthy donors and cancer patients. CDR3 size: 14 residues. V shed 5 bases, J shed 6 bases, and the junction held 9 bases outside the gene matches. Per the germline V gene, CDR1 is SEHNR and CDR2 is FQNEAQ (reference sequence). Produced via immunoSEQ multiplex PCR; TCRdb's table is partial and in-frame only. The top ten clones hold approximately 3.6% of a sample with tens of thousands of clones, roughly 90% of them seen once. This sequence originates from a woman between 45 and 60 years old in good health. The rearrangement links TRBV7-9 to TRBJ2-7; 8 bases agree with TRBD2. The sequenced sample consisted of blood. The CDR3 sequence is CASSTTGTSSEQYF. The CDR3 region has the DNA TGTGCCAGCAGCACAACCGGGACTAGTAGCGAGCAGTACTTC.